This TCR beta chain was documented in a study of T cells expressing NK-cell markers. TCRdb reprocessed the 5' RACE reads; each CDR3 protein has one entry and no DNA is given. The sample spans 140,000 or so distinct CDR3 sequences; the ten largest clones claim roughly 12%. Overall study findings and caveats: Dominant NKG2C+ clonotypes in roughly 6 donors made up about 1.0-7.0% of CD8+ T cells. Topping the CD3+CD56-NKG2C+ fraction as well were these clonotypes, in a few donors.

On this clonotype: Its antigen is undetermined.

Germline CDR1 reads MGHDK; CDR2 reads SYGVNS. The CDR3 runs to 13 residues. The TCR originated in a man aged 18 to 29 in good health. Sequencing input: blood T cells: a sorted CD56 or NKG2C T cell subset, CD4+ or CD8+ T cells, or bulk PBMC T cells (not recorded which). The chain couples TRBV25-1 to TRBJ1-1; without DNA, the TCRdb call of TRBD1 cannot be checked. CDR3 loop: CASSPQGVTEAFF.